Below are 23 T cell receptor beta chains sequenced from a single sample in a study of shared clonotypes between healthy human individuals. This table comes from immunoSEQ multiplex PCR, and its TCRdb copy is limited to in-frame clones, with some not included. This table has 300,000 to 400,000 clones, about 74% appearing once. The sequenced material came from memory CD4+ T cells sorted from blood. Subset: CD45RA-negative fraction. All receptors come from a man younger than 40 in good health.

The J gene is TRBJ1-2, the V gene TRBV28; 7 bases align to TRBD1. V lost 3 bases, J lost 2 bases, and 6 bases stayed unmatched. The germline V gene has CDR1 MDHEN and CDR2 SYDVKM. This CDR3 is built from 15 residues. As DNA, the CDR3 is TGTGCCAGCAGTTTCGCACAGGGGCTAAACTATGGCTACACCTTC. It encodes CASSFAQGLNYGYTF.

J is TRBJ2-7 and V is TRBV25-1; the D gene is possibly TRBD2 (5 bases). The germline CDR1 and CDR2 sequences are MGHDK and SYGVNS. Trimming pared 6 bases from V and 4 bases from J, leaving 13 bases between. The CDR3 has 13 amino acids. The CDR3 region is CASSPGVGYEQYF. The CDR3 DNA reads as TGTGCCAGCAGCCCCGGGGTGGGGTACGAGCAGTACTTC.

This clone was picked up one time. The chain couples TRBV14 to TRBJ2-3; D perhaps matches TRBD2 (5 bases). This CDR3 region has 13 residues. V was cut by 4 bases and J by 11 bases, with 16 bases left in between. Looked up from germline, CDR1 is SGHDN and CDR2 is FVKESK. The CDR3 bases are TGTGCCAGCAGCCCACGGACTGCAAGTGGGCAGTATTTT. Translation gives CASSPRTASGQYF. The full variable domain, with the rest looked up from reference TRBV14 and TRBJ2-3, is EAGVTQFPSHSVIEKGQTVTLRCDPISGHDNLYWYRRVMGKEIKFLLHFVKESKQDESGMPNNRFLAERTGGTYSTLKVQPAELEDSGVYFCASSPRTASGQYFGPGTRLTVL.

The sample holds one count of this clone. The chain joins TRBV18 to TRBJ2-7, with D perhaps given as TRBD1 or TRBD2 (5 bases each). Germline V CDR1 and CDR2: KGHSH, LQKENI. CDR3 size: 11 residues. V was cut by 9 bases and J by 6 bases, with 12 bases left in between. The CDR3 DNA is TGTGCCAGTCACGGGGCTACCGAGCAGTACTTC. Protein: CASHGATEQYF.

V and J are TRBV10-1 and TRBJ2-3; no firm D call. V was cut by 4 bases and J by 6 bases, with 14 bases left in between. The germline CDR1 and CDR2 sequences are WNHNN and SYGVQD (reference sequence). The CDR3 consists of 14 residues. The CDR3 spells CASSGNPVSDTQYF. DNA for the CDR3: TGCGCCAGCAGTGGGAACCCAGTATCGGATACGCAGTATTTT.

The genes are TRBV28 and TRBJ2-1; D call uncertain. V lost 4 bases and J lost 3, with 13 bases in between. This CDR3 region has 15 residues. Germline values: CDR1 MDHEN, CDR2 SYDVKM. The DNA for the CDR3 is TGTGCCAGCAGTTCTCCCCCTGGAAGCTACAATGAGCAGTTCTTC. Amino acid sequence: CASSSPPGSYNEQFF.

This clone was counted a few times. Here the CDR3 reads CASSLSGGVTEAFF. CDR3 DNA: TGTGCCAGCAGCTTATCCGGGGGCGTCACTGAAGCTTTCTTT. The chain has TRBV7-2 and TRBJ1-1; D might be TRBD1 (6 bases). CDR3 length: 14 amino acids. Germline CDR1 reads SGHTA; CDR2 reads FQGNSA. Trimming left V 2 bases short and J 4 bases short, with 11 bases between.

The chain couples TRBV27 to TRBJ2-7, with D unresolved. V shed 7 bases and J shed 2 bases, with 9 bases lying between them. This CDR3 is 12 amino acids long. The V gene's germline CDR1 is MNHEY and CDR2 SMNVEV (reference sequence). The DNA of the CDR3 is TGTGCCAGCACCCCCGAGCCCTACGAGCAGTACTTC. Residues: CASTPEPYEQYF.

The DNA of the CDR3 is TGTGCCAGCAGCCTATGGGGGGGCGGGGAAAAACTGTTTTTT. Encoded protein: CASSLWGGGEKLFF. The chain employs TRBV7-2 and TRBJ1-4; a possible D gene is TRBD1 (6 bases). V lost 5 bases, J lost 8 bases, and 15 bases lay in between. The CDR3 runs to 14 residues. CDR1 and CDR2 from the germline V gene are SGHTA and FQGNSA.

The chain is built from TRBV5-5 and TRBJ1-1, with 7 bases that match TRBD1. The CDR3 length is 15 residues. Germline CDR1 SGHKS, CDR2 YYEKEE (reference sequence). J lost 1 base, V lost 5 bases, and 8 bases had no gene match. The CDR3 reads CASSSSDRENTEAFF. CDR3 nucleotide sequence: TGTGCCAGCAGTTCCTCAGACAGGGAGAACACTGAAGCTTTCTTT.

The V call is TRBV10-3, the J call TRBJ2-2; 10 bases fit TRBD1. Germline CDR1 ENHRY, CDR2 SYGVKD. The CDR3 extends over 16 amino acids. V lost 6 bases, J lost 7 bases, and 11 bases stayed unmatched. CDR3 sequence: CAIRFSGTGVNGELFF. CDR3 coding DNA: TGTGCCATCAGATTCTCCGGGACAGGGGTAAACGGGGAGCTGTTTTTT.

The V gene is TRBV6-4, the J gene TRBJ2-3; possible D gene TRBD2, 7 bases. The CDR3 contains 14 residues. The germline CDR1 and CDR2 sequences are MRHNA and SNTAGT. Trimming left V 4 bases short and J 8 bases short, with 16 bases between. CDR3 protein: CASSGDGRGATQYF. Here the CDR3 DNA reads TGTGCCAGCAGTGGGGACGGACGGGGGGCTACGCAGTATTTT.

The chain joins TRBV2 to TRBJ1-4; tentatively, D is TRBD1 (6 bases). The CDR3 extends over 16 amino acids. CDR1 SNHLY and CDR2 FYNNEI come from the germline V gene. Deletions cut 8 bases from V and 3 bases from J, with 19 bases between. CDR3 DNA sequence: TGTGCCAGCGCGCGGGGGCCCGCGCTACCTAATGAAAAACTGTTTTTT. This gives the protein CASARGPALPNEKLFF.

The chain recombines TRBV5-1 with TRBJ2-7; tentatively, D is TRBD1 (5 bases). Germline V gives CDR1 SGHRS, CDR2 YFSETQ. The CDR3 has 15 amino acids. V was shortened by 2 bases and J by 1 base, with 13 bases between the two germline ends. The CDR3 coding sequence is TGCGCCAGCAGCTTTGGAATCCAGGGTTCCTACGAGCAGTACTTC. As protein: CASSFGIQGSYEQYF. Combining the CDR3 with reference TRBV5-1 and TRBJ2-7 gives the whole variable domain KAGVTQTPRYLIKTRGQQVTLSCSPISGHRSVSWYQQTPGQGLQFLFEYFSETQRNKGNFPGRFSGRQFSNSRSEMNVSTLELGDSALYLCASSFGIQGSYEQYFGPGTRLTVT.

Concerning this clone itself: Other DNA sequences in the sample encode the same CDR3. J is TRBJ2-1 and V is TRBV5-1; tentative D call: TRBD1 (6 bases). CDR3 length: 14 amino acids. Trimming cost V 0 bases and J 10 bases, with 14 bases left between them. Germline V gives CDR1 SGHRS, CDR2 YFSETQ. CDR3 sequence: CASSLAAGVGEQFF. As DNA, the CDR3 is TGCGCCAGCAGCTTGGCGGCAGGGGTCGGCGAGCAGTTCTTC.

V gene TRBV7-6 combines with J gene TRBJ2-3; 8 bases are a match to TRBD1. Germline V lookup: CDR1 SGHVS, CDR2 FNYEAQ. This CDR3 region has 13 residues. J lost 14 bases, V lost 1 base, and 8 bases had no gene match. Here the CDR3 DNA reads TGTGCCAGCAGCTTAGGCACAGGGGGAGTGCGGTATTTT. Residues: CASSLGTGGVRYF. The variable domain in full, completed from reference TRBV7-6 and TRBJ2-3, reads GAGVSQSPRYKVTKRGQDVALRCDPISGHVSLYWYRQALGQGPEFLTYFNYEAQQDKSGLPNDRFSAERPEGSISTLTIQRTEQRDSAMYRCASSLGTGGVRYFGPGTRLTVL.

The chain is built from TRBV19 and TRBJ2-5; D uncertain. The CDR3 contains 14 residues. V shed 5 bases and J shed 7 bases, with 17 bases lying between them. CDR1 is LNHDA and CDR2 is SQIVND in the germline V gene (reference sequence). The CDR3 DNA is TGTGCCAGTAGTCCCCGGACCGAATTTGGGACCCAGTACTTC. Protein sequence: CASSPRTEFGTQYF.

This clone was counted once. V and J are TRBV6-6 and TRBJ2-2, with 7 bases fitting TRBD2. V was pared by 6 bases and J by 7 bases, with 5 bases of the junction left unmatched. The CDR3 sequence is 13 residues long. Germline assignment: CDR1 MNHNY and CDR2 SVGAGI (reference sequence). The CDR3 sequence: CASRKTSVGELFF. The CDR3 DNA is TGTGCCAGCAGAAAAACTAGCGTCGGGGAGCTGTTTTTT.

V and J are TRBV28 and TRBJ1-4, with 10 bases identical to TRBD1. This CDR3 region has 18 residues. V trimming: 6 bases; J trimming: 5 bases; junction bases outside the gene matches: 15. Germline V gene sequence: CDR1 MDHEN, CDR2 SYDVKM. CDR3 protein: CASRRRDRGLLSNEKLFF. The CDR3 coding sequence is TGTGCCAGCAGGCGTAGGGACAGGGGCCTCCTCAGCAATGAAAAACTGTTTTTT.

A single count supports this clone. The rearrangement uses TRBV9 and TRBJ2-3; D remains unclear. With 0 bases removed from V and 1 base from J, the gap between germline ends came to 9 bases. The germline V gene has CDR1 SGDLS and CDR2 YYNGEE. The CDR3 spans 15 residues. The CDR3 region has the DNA TGTGCCAGCAGCGTAGGGAACCTGGGCACAGATACGCAGTATTTT. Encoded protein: CASSVGNLGTDTQYF.

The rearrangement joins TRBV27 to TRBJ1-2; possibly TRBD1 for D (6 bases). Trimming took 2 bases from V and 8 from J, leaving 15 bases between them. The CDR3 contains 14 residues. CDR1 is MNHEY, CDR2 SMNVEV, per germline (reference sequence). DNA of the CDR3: TGTGCCAGCAGTTTACGGAGGGCAACAGGGGGCTACACCTTC. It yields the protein CASSLRRATGGYTF.

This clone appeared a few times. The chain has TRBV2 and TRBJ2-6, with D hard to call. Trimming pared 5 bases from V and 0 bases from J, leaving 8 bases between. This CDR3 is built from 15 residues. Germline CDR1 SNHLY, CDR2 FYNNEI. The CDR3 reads CASSLTGSGANVLTF. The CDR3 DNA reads TGTGCCAGCAGTCTAACGGGCTCTGGGGCCAACGTCCTGACTTTC.

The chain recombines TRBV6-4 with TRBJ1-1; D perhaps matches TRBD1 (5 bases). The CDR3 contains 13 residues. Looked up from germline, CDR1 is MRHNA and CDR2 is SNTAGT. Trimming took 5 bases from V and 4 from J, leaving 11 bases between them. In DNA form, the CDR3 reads TGTGCCAGCAGTCAGGGTCGGGGCACTGAAGCTTTCTTT. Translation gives CASSQGRGTEAFF.